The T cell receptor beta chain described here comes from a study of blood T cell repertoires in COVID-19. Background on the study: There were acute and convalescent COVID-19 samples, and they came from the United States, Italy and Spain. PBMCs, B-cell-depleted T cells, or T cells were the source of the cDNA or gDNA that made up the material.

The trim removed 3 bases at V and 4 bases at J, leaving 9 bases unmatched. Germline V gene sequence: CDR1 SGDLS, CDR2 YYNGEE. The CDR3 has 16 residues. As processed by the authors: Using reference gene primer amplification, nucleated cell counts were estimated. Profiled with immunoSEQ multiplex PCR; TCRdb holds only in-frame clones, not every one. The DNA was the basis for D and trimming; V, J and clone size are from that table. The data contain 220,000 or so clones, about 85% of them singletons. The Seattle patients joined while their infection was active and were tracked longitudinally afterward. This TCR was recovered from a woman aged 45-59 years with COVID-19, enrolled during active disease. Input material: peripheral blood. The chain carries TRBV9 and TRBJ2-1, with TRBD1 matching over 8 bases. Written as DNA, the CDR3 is TGTGCCAGCAGCGCAAATAGGGGGACAGGTTACAATGAGCAGTTCTTC. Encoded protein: CASSANRGTGYNEQFF.